Presented here are 30 T cell receptor beta chains from one specimen sequenced in a study of shared T cell receptors in the human thymus (dated by TCRdb to the early 2020s). The library was generated by the immunoSEQ multiplex PCR assay. Here the immuneACCESS table is served through TCRdb, limited to in-frame sequences with V and J called. Missing clones are a known gap in these copies; in checked studies unresolved V genes cover under half, and the rest lacks a known reason. This sample lists over 650,000 clones; about 90% were detected once. The ten largest clonotypes hold 0.0094% of the sample. This sample also appeared in a second study, on human thymus T cells.

Specimen: thymocytes. The source is a boy younger than two with a congenital heart defect. Donor details come from another sample of the same person, matched by shared clones.

This clone is a singleton in its sample. The rearrangement joins TRBV7-4 to TRBJ1-1; 9 bases match TRBD1. CDR1 and CDR2 from the germline V gene are SGHVT and SQSDAQ. CDR3 size: 16 residues. The ends lost 5 bases at V and 6 bases at J; junction bases unmatched: 13. This chain's CDR3 is CASSQLQGAPGPEAFF. DNA for the CDR3: TGTGCCAGCAGCCAACTACAGGGGGCCCCCGGCCCTGAAGCTTTCTTT.

This clone was seen once. The chain recombines TRBV27 with TRBJ2-5; 8 bases line up with TRBD1. Germline CDR1 and CDR2: MNHEY and SMNVEV (reference sequence). The CDR3 spans 16 residues. The junction had 9 bases not matched to a gene; V was cut back by 5 bases and J by 1 base. CDR3 loop: CASSPHLTGGQETQYF. Here the CDR3 DNA reads TGTGCCAGCAGTCCCCACTTAACAGGGGGCCAAGAGACCCAGTACTTC.

The V call is TRBV5-6, the J call TRBJ2-3; unclear D gene. Germline CDR1 is SGHDT and CDR2 is YYEEEE. Between the trimmed V and J ends, which lost 0 bases and 9 bases, there was a span of 8 bases. CDR3 length equals 12 residues. The CDR3, as DNA: TGTGCCAGCAGCTTGGCCGTGTCCACGCAGTATTTT. This codes for CASSLAVSTQYF.

The rearrangement links TRBV30 to TRBJ2-3; a possible D gene is TRBD2 (6 bases). Germline V gene sequence: CDR1 GTSNPN, CDR2 SVGIG (reference sequence). With 5 bases removed from V and 1 base from J, the gap between germline ends came to 19 bases. The CDR3 covers 16 residues. CDR3 coding DNA: TGTGCCTGGGGGCTAATGGAGGGAATTGGCACAGATACGCAGTATTTT. Translating gives CAWGLMEGIGTDTQYF.

This chain connects TRBV5-5 to TRBJ1-2; no reliable D call. Trimming shortened V by 0 bases and J by 6 bases, and 18 bases separated the two germline ends. This CDR3 is built from 16 residues. The germline V gene has CDR1 SGHKS and CDR2 YYEKEE (reference sequence). The CDR3 loop reads CASSLVARPSYDGYTF. CDR3 nucleotide sequence: TGTGCCAGCAGCTTGGTGGCCAGGCCGTCCTACGATGGCTACACCTTC.

CDR3 sequence (DNA): TGTGCCAGCAGCTTAGCGATAACAGGCTACGAGCAGTACTTC. Translated: CASSLAITGYEQYF. The rearrangement joins TRBV11-1 to TRBJ2-7; tentatively, D is TRBD1 (5 bases). Trimming removed 0 bases from V and 3 bases from J, with 9 bases in between. From germline, CDR1 is SGHAT and CDR2 FQDESV (reference sequence). CDR3 length: 14 residues.

The gene calls are TRBV27 and TRBJ2-2; D perhaps matches TRBD1 (6 bases). Germline V gene lookup returns CDR1 MNHEY and CDR2 SMNVEV (reference sequence). The V end lost 6 bases, the J end lost 3 bases, and 17 bases lay between the germline ends. The CDR3 has 16 residues. CDR3 residues: CASRALGDKHTGELFF. The CDR3 nucleotides read TGTGCCAGCAGAGCATTAGGGGACAAACACACCGGGGAGCTGTTTTTT.

The chain uses TRBV28 and TRBJ2-7; TRBD2 matches 8 bases. V was pared by 6 bases and J by 0 bases, with 13 bases of the junction left unmatched. The CDR3 extends over 17 amino acids. Per germline, CDR1 MDHEN and CDR2 SYDVKM. In nucleotides, the CDR3 is TGTGCCAGCAGAAAACTGGGGTTGAGCGGGAGCTCCTACGAGCAGTACTTC. It translates to CASRKLGLSGSSYEQYF.

This chain uses TRBV12-5 with TRBJ1-3; no firm D call. This CDR3 spans 15 amino acids. Trimming stripped 3 bases from V and 0 bases from J, with 9 bases between. CDR1 is LGHNT, CDR2 FRNRAP, per germline. The CDR3 region has the DNA TGTGCTAGTGGTTTCAACCCGAGCTCTGGAAACACCATATATTTT. Its protein product is CASGFNPSSGNTIYF.

The V call is TRBV9, the J call TRBJ2-1; 10 bases agree with TRBD1. The CDR3 is made up of 14 amino acids. Germline V gives CDR1 SGDLS, CDR2 YYNGEE. J gave up 8 bases and V 3 bases, and 5 bases lay outside the gene matches. This CDR3 reads CASSAGQGRDEQFF. In DNA, the CDR3 is TGTGCCAGCAGCGCGGGACAGGGGAGGGATGAGCAGTTCTTC.

This chain links TRBV30 with TRBJ1-5; a possible D gene is TRBD1 (5 bases). The CDR3 length is 13 residues. V lost 3 bases and J lost 7, with 13 bases in between. CDR1 and CDR2 (germline): GTSNPN, SVGIG (reference sequence). CDR3 DNA: TGTGCCTGGAGCCAGGGCAGGTGCCAGCCCCAGCATTTT. This sequence encodes CAWSQGRCQPQHF.

The V call is TRBV25-1, the J call TRBJ1-5; no clear D gene. V gave up 7 bases and J gave up 6 bases, with 16 bases separating them. The CDR3 is 14 amino acids. CDR1 and CDR2 (germline): MGHDK, SYGVNS. The CDR3 is CASTGAAESQPQHF. CDR3 sequence (DNA): TGTGCCAGCACCGGCGCGGCTGAAAGTCAGCCCCAGCATTTT.

The chain recombines TRBV6-1 with TRBJ1-5, with 7 bases lining up with TRBD1. CDR3 length: 16 residues. The trim removed 1 base at V and 4 bases at J, leaving 7 bases unmatched. CDR1 and CDR2 (germline): MNHNS, SASEGT. The CDR3 bases are TGTGCCAGCAGTGAAGGCGGCAGGGGGATAAATCAGCCCCAGCATTTT. Translation: CASSEGGRGINQPQHF.

The V call is TRBV14, the J call TRBJ1-2, with unresolved D. The CDR3 runs 14 residues. V was shortened by 0 bases and J by 4 bases, with 9 bases between the two germline ends. Germline V gene lookup returns CDR1 SGHDN and CDR2 FVKESK. Here the CDR3 reads CASSQDGQSYGYTF. In DNA, the CDR3 is TGTGCCAGCAGCCAAGATGGGCAGTCCTATGGCTACACCTTC.

The chain uses TRBV27 and TRBJ2-3, with 8 bases matching TRBD2. Losses at the gene ends were 5 bases for V and 0 bases for J; bases not matched to a gene: 7. CDR3 length: 16 amino acids. Germline V gene data show CDR1 as MNHEY and CDR2 as SMNVEV (reference sequence). Here the CDR3 reads CASSIGGGLSTDTQYF. Written as DNA, the CDR3 is TGTGCCAGCAGTATTGGCGGGGGGCTTAGCACAGATACGCAGTATTTT.

This clone came up once. The chain combines TRBV5-1 with TRBJ2-1; 11 nucleotides align to TRBD2. Germline CDR1 is SGHRS and CDR2 is YFSETQ. Trimming took 7 bases from V and 9 from J; bases not matched to a gene: 9. CDR3 length equals 14 residues. CDR3 amino acids: CASHSGGDAAEQFF. The CDR3 bases are TGCGCCAGCCATAGCGGGGGGGATGCAGCTGAGCAGTTCTTC.

This rearrangement joins TRBV4-3 to TRBJ2-7; maybe TRBD1 (5 bases). The CDR3 spans 17 residues. Trimming took off 0 bases at V and 1 base at J, with 16 bases between the two ends. Looked up from germline, CDR1 is LGHNA and CDR2 is YSLEER. CDR3 amino acids: CASSQDTPGNQSYEQYF. As DNA, the CDR3 is TGCGCCAGCAGCCAAGATACCCCAGGGAACCAGTCCTACGAGCAGTACTTC.

V is TRBV5-1 and J is TRBJ2-3; TRBD2 matches at 10 bases. After removal of 4 bases from V and 0 bases from J, the junction contained 8 bases not matched to a gene. The CDR3 covers 17 residues. Germline V gene data show CDR1 as SGHRS and CDR2 as YFSETQ. The CDR3 coding sequence is TGCGCCAGCAGCGAGGGACTAGCGCGTGCTAGCACAGATACGCAGTATTTT. Protein product: CASSEGLARASTDTQYF.

The chain links TRBV28 to TRBJ2-5, with a possible D match to TRBD2 (5 bases). CDR1 is MDHEN and CDR2 is SYDVKM in the germline V gene. The CDR3 is 13 residues long. Trimming took 5 bases from V and 3 from J, leaving 10 bases between them. The CDR3, as DNA: TGTGCCAGCAGTCCCGGACTCGAAGAGACCCAGTACTTC. It is translated as CASSPGLEETQYF.

The rearrangement links TRBV28 to TRBJ1-1, with D perhaps matching TRBD1 (6 bases). The CDR3 consists of 17 residues. Germline V gene lookup returns CDR1 MDHEN and CDR2 SYDVKM. V shed 6 bases and J shed 1 base, with 21 bases lying between them. In DNA, the CDR3 is TGTGCCAGCAGCGTATCCGATATCGGGACAAAGAACACTGAAGCTTTCTTT. This encodes CASSVSDIGTKNTEAFF.

The chain combines TRBV7-4 with TRBJ2-5; 8 bases map to TRBD2. The CDR3 spans 14 residues. The germline CDR1 and CDR2 sequences are SGHVT and SQSDAQ. Losses at the gene ends were 3 bases for V and 5 bases for J; bases not matched to a gene: 5. The CDR3 nucleotides read TGTGCCAGCAGCTTCCCGGGGGGGCACGAGACCCAGTACTTC. Translation gives CASSFPGGHETQYF.

The rearrangement links TRBV5-1 to TRBJ1-1; D uncertain. The CDR3 is made up of 15 amino acids. V was cut by 7 bases and J by 4 bases, with 20 bases left in between. Germline V gives CDR1 SGHRS, CDR2 YFSETQ. The CDR3 sequence is CASRGRRRSSTEAFF. Here the CDR3 DNA reads TGCGCCAGCCGTGGTAGGCGGAGGTCCAGCACTGAAGCTTTCTTT.

The chain recombines TRBV14 with TRBJ1-1; TRBD1 agrees at 9 bases. V shed 4 bases, J shed 5 bases, and the junction held 5 bases outside the gene matches. The germline V gene encodes CDR1 SGHDN and CDR2 FVKESK. There are 14 residues in the CDR3. The CDR3 reads CASSPGQGETEAFF. The CDR3 DNA sequence: TGTGCCAGCAGCCCGGGACAGGGAGAGACTGAAGCTTTCTTT.

The chain joins TRBV7-8 to TRBJ1-2; D is unresolved. Germline V gene lookup returns CDR1 SGHVS and CDR2 FQNEAQ. The CDR3 sequence is 15 residues long. Trimming cost V 1 base and J 1 base, with 10 bases left between them. CDR3 bases: TGTGCCAGCAGCTTAGTGACAACCCTTAACTATGGCTACACCTTC. Amino acids: CASSLVTTLNYGYTF.

CDR3 sequence reads: CASSLGPAGVRDTQYF. In DNA, the CDR3 is TGTGCCAGCAGTTTAGGCCCGGCGGGAGTAAGAGATACGCAGTATTTT. V and J are TRBV28 and TRBJ2-3; 7 bases are shared with TRBD2. CDR1 and CDR2 (germline): MDHEN, SYDVKM. The CDR3 is made up of 16 amino acids. J was trimmed by 5 bases and V by 2 bases; bases with no gene match: 10.

CDR3 amino acids: CAWAPSPGVYGYTF. DNA for the CDR3: TGTGCCTGGGCTCCTTCCCCCGGGGTATATGGCTACACCTTC. The J gene is TRBJ1-2, the V gene TRBV30; D is unresolved. Trimming pared 5 bases from V and 5 bases from J, leaving 18 bases between. The germline CDR1 and CDR2 sequences are GTSNPN and SVGIG (reference sequence). CDR3 length: 14 amino acids.

This chain joins TRBV2 and TRBJ2-5, with D tentatively TRBD1 (6 bases). Deletions cut 6 bases from V and 4 bases from J, with 21 bases between. Germline V gives CDR1 SNHLY, CDR2 FYNNEI. The CDR3 loop spans 16 amino acids. CDR3 protein: CASRGWGPGSTETQYF. The CDR3 DNA is TGTGCCAGCAGGGGGTGGGGGCCAGGGAGCACAGAGACCCAGTACTTC.

The chain uses TRBV28 and TRBJ2-7; TRBD2 matches 9 bases. The CDR3 is 15 residues long. Trimming at V came to 5 bases and at J to 3 bases, leaving 8 bases not matched to a gene. Germline V lookup: CDR1 MDHEN, CDR2 SYDVKM. CDR3 coding DNA: TGTGCCAGCAGTCCTTTGACTAGCGGAGTCTACGAGCAGTACTTC. The encoded protein is CASSPLTSGVYEQYF. Using reference TRBV28 and TRBJ2-7 for the parts outside the CDR3, the full variable domain is DVKVTQSSRYLVKRTGEKVFLECVQDMDHENMFWYRQDPGLGLRLIYFSYDVKMKEKGDIPEGYSVSREKKERFSLILESASTNQTSMYLCASSPLTSGVYEQYFGPGTRLTVT.

The chain employs TRBV5-4 and TRBJ2-7; 7 positions match TRBD2. Germline assignment: CDR1 SGHNT and CDR2 YYREEE (reference sequence). This CDR3 is 16 amino acids long. V dropped 4 bases and J dropped 2; count of bases not matched to a gene: 12. The CDR3 DNA follows: TGTGCCAGCAGCCCGGGACTGAGGGAGGGTGCCTACGAGCAGTACTTC. Amino acids: CASSPGLREGAYEQYF. Based on the CDR3 plus reference TRBV5-4 and TRBJ2-7, the full variable domain is ETGVTQSPTHLIKTRGQQVTLRCSSQSGHNTVSWYQQALGQGPQFIFQYYREEENGRGNFPPRFSGLQFPNYSSELNVNALELDDSALYLCASSPGLREGAYEQYFGPGTRLTVT.

The chain links TRBV4-3 to TRBJ2-1; a weak D match, TRBD2 (5 bases). V lost 0 bases and J 8 bases, leaving 20 bases between the germline ends. This CDR3 has 17 amino acids. CDR1 is LGHNA, CDR2 YSLEER, per germline. Written as DNA, the CDR3 is TGCGCCAGCAGCCAAGAATTGAGGTCGTGGGAGTGGGATGAGCAGTTCTTC. This codes for CASSQELRSWEWDEQFF.